This T cell receptor beta chain was documented in a study of sequential checkpoint blockade in melanoma. The overall study: Each arm's sequence ended with maintenance nivolumab.

This sample's treatment: randomized to nivolumab then ipilimumab (arm A) or the reverse (arm B). None of the patients previously received DNA-damaging chemotherapy. PBMC sorting kept live CD3+CD8+ cells without CD19 or CD56. This clone was recorded a few times. Using immunoSEQ multiplex PCR, the repertoire was profiled, and TCRdb retains in-frame clones only, with some absent. The data contain 25,000 to 35,000 clones, around 73% of them singletons. CDR3 size: 13 residues. The germline CDR1 and CDR2 sequences are KGHSH and LQKENI. Trimming left V 10 bases short and J 2 bases short, with 15 bases between.

The source of this sequence is a human donor with melanoma. The J gene is TRBJ2-7, the V gene TRBV18; perhaps TRBD2 as D (6 bases). The sequencing here drew on CD8+ T cells sorted from blood (inferred from file names), taken from a patient given nivolumab and ipilimumab in sequence. The CDR3: CATSLGEAYEQYF. CDR3 nucleotide sequence: TGTGCCACCTCTTTGGGGGAGGCCTACGAGCAGTACTTC. Looking up the rest from reference TRBV18 and TRBJ2-7 gives the full variable domain: NAGVMQNPRHLVRRRGQEARLRCSPMKGHSHVYWYRQLPEEGLKFMVYLQKENIIDESGMPKERFSAEFPKEGPSILRIQQVVRGDSAAYFCATSLGEAYEQYFGPGTRLTVT.